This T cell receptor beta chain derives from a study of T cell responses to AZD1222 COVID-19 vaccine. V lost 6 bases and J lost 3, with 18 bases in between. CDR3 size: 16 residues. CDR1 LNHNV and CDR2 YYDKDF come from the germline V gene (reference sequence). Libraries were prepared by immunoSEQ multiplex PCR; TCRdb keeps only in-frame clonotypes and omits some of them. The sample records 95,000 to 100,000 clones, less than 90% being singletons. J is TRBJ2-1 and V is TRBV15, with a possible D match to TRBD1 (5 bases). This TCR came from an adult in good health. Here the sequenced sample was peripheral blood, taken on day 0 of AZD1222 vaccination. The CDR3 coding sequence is TGTGCCACCAGACTACCCCAGGGTGGGAACTACAATGAGCAGTTCTTC. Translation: CATRLPQGGNYNEQFF.